Listed below are T cell receptor beta chains from one sample, sequenced in a study of blood T cell repertoires in COVID-19. Sequencing used immunoSEQ multiplex PCR; TCRdb keeps in-frame clones, though not all of them. In the table there are 400,000 or so clones, 88% of which are singletons. Sequencing was performed on PBMCs or T cells enriched from blood (not recorded which). Receptors originate from a woman aged 40 to 55 with acute COVID-19. The CDR3 runs from the conserved cysteine through the conserved F or W. Each record gives: J gene, V gene, D gene, clone size, CDR3 protein, CDR3 DNA. D genes are given only for firm matches. Not all rows give a size; the values are once, few, many and, for expanded clones, a class.

J gene: TRBJ2-1; V gene: TRBV2; D gene: -; clone size: -; CDR3 protein: CASILNNNEQFF; CDR3 DNA: TGTGCCAGCATCCTAAATAACAATGAGCAGTTCTTC
J gene: TRBJ1-1; V gene: TRBV3-1/TRBV3-2; D gene: -; clone size: -; CDR3 protein: CASSQWTNRDTEAFF; CDR3 DNA: TGTGCCAGCAGCCAATGGACTAATAGGGATACTGAAGCTTTCTTT
J gene: TRBJ1-2; V gene: TRBV29-1; D gene: -; clone size: -; CDR3 protein: CSCTGGRAYGYTF; CDR3 DNA: TGCAGCTGCACCGGGGGGCGCGCCTATGGCTACACCTTC
J gene: TRBJ2-1; V gene: TRBV15; D gene: TRBD2; clone size: -; CDR3 protein: CATSTPSGGPYNEQFF; CDR3 DNA: TGTGCCACCAGCACTCCTAGCGGCGGCCCCTACAATGAGCAGTTCTTC
J gene: TRBJ1-2; V gene: TRBV19; D gene: TRBD1; clone size: -; CDR3 protein: CASSLGQGGYGYTF; CDR3 DNA: TGTGCCAGTAGTCTCGGACAGGGTGGCTATGGCTACACCTTC
J gene: TRBJ1-2; V gene: TRBV11-2; D gene: TRBD1; clone size: -; CDR3 protein: CASSLDPDRDITF; CDR3 DNA: TGTGCCAGCAGCTTAGACCCTGACAGGGACATCACCTTC
J gene: TRBJ1-4; V gene: TRBV5-4; D gene: -; clone size: -; CDR3 protein: CASSLFGDVRGEKLFF; CDR3 DNA: TGTGCCAGCAGCTTGTTTGGGGACGTCAGGGGTGAAAAACTGTTTTTT
J gene: TRBJ2-2; V gene: TRBV4-1; D gene: -; clone size: -; CDR3 protein: CASSQDERAGELFF; CDR3 DNA: TGCGCCAGCAGCCAAGATGAACGGGCCGGGGAGCTGTTTTTT
J gene: TRBJ1-6; V gene: TRBV7-9; D gene: -; clone size: few; CDR3 protein: CASSLTGSSYNSPLHF; CDR3 DNA: TGTGCCAGCAGCTTAACGGGGAGCTCCTATAATTCACCCCTCCACTTT
J gene: TRBJ2-3; V gene: TRBV3-1/TRBV3-2; D gene: TRBD2; clone size: once; CDR3 protein: CASSPGLAVTDTQYF; CDR3 DNA: TGTGCCAGCAGCCCGGGACTAGCGGTCACAGATACGCAGTATTTT
J gene: TRBJ2-3; V gene: TRBV24-1; D gene: -; clone size: once; CDR3 protein: CATSGAGGPDTQYF; CDR3 DNA: TGTGCCACCAGTGGAGCAGGAGGGCCAGATACGCAGTATTTT
J gene: TRBJ1-2; V gene: TRBV5-4; D gene: TRBD1; clone size: -; CDR3 protein: CASSPQTGVDWGYTF; CDR3 DNA: TGTGCCAGCAGCCCTCAGACAGGGGTTGATTGGGGCTACACCTTC
J gene: TRBJ1-2; V gene: TRBV30; D gene: -; clone size: few; CDR3 protein: CAWSLTAYGYTF; CDR3 DNA: TGTGCCTGGAGCCTGACAGCTTATGGCTACACCTTC
J gene: TRBJ2-7; V gene: TRBV15; D gene: -; clone size: -; CDR3 protein: CATSRGRDFASEQYF; CDR3 DNA: TGTGCCACCAGCAGAGGACGGGACTTTGCTAGCGAGCAGTACTTC
J gene: TRBJ2-3; V gene: TRBV11-2; D gene: TRBD2; clone size: -; CDR3 protein: CASSLDRRLAGGPGDTQYF; CDR3 DNA: TGTGCCAGCAGCTTAGATCGTCGACTAGCGGGGGGGCCAGGAGATACGCAGTATTTT
J gene: TRBJ2-2; V gene: TRBV15; D gene: TRBD1; clone size: once; CDR3 protein: CATSRFYRGNTGELFF; CDR3 DNA: TGTGCCACCAGCAGATTTTACAGGGGGAACACCGGGGAGCTGTTTTTT
J gene: TRBJ2-6; V gene: TRBV29-1; D gene: TRBD2; clone size: -; CDR3 protein: CSVSAGGSGANVLTF; CDR3 DNA: TGCAGCGTTTCGGCGGGGGGCTCTGGGGCCAACGTCCTGACTTTC
J gene: TRBJ1-1; V gene: TRBV4-1; D gene: -; clone size: -; CDR3 protein: CASSSGQFNTEAFF; CDR3 DNA: TGCGCCAGCAGCTCCGGACAGTTTAACACTGAAGCTTTCTTT
J gene: TRBJ1-2; V gene: TRBV18; D gene: TRBD1; clone size: -; CDR3 protein: CASSPDRSRGYTF; CDR3 DNA: TGTGCCAGCTCACCGGACAGGTCGCGAGGCTACACCTTC
J gene: TRBJ1-3; V gene: TRBV19; D gene: -; clone size: -; CDR3 protein: CASSTGVSGNTIYF; CDR3 DNA: TGTGCCAGTAGTACAGGGGTGTCTGGAAACACCATATATTTT
J gene: TRBJ1-5; V gene: TRBV7-9; D gene: -; clone size: -; CDR3 protein: CASSFGEGPLSQPQHF; CDR3 DNA: TGTGCCAGCAGCTTTGGCGAGGGCCCTCTGAGTCAGCCCCAGCATTTT
J gene: TRBJ2-5; V gene: TRBV23-1; D gene: TRBD2; clone size: -; CDR3 protein: CASSQLLRRGVYQETQYF; CDR3 DNA: TGCGCCAGCAGTCAACTTTTAAGGCGGGGGGTGTACCAAGAGACCCAGTACTTC
J gene: TRBJ1-2; V gene: TRBV5-5; D gene: -; clone size: few; CDR3 protein: CASSFDGNYGYTF; CDR3 DNA: TGTGCCAGCAGCTTCGACGGGAACTATGGCTACACCTTC
J gene: TRBJ1-2; V gene: TRBV6-5; D gene: -; clone size: -; CDR3 protein: CASSYSEQPNRGYTF; CDR3 DNA: TGTGCCAGCAGTTACTCGGAACAGCCAAACAGGGGCTACACCTTC
J gene: TRBJ2-7; V gene: TRBV3-1/TRBV3-2; D gene: -; clone size: -; CDR3 protein: CASSLGTAGGEQYF; CDR3 DNA: TGTGCCAGCAGCCTCGGGACAGCCGGGGGCGAGCAGTACTTC
J gene: TRBJ1-5; V gene: TRBV6-5; D gene: TRBD1; clone size: once; CDR3 protein: CASNGQVGQPQHF; CDR3 DNA: TGTGCCAGCAATGGACAGGTAGGCCAGCCCCAGCATTTT
J gene: TRBJ1-5; V gene: TRBV24-1; D gene: TRBD1; clone size: few; CDR3 protein: CATSPQGAIQPQHF; CDR3 DNA: TGTGCCACCAGTCCACAGGGGGCGATTCAGCCCCAGCATTTT
J gene: TRBJ2-7; V gene: TRBV7-2; D gene: TRBD2; clone size: -; CDR3 protein: CASSLRTSFDEQYF; CDR3 DNA: TGTGCCAGCAGCTTAAGGACTAGCTTCGACGAGCAGTACTTC
J gene: TRBJ2-3; V gene: TRBV7-6; D gene: -; clone size: -; CDR3 protein: CASSSTGDTQYF; CDR3 DNA: TGTGCCAGCAGCTCTACGGGAGATACGCAGTATTTT
J gene: TRBJ1-1; V gene: TRBV4-2; D gene: -; clone size: -; CDR3 protein: CASSQIQGNTEAFF; CDR3 DNA: TGTGCCAGCAGCCAAATACAGGGGAACACTGAAGCTTTCTTT
J gene: TRBJ2-5; V gene: TRBV24-1; D gene: TRBD2; clone size: -; CDR3 protein: CATSEGGLAGSETQYF; CDR3 DNA: TGTGCCACCAGTGAAGGGGGACTAGCGGGTAGTGAGACCCAGTACTTC
J gene: TRBJ2-5; V gene: TRBV11-2; D gene: TRBD2; clone size: -; CDR3 protein: CASSLVLGGAGETQYF; CDR3 DNA: TGTGCCAGCAGCCTCGTCCTCGGGGGGGCCGGAGAGACCCAGTACTTC
J gene: TRBJ2-7; V gene: TRBV6-5; D gene: TRBD1; clone size: -; CDR3 protein: CASTLRDRGLHEQYF; CDR3 DNA: TGTGCCAGCACCCTTCGGGACAGAGGACTCCACGAGCAGTACTTC
J gene: TRBJ1-1; V gene: TRBV19; D gene: -; clone size: -; CDR3 protein: CASSISGVGEAFF; CDR3 DNA: TGTGCCAGTAGTATCTCGGGGGTGGGTGAAGCTTTCTTT
J gene: TRBJ1-6; V gene: TRBV5-1; D gene: -; clone size: once; CDR3 protein: CASSPQGTTLHF; CDR3 DNA: TGCGCCAGCAGCCCCCAGGGTACCACCCTCCACTTT
J gene: TRBJ1-2; V gene: TRBV4-1; D gene: -; clone size: -; CDR3 protein: CASSLLGGVEGYTF; CDR3 DNA: TGCGCCAGCAGCCTTTTGGGGGGGGTCGAGGGCTACACCTTC
J gene: TRBJ2-4; V gene: TRBV29-1; D gene: TRBD1; clone size: -; CDR3 protein: CSAWDRNIQYF; CDR3 DNA: TGCAGCGCTTGGGACAGAAACATTCAGTACTTC
J gene: TRBJ1-3; V gene: TRBV7-8; D gene: TRBD1; clone size: once; CDR3 protein: CASSKDRGRSGNTIYF; CDR3 DNA: TGTGCCAGCAGCAAAGACAGGGGGCGAAGTGGAAACACCATATATTTT
J gene: TRBJ1-6; V gene: TRBV11-2; D gene: -; clone size: -; CDR3 protein: CASSSLDRGGNGSPLHF; CDR3 DNA: TGTGCCAGCAGCTCGCTAGACCGGGGGGGCAATGGTTCACCCCTCCACTTT
J gene: TRBJ2-5; V gene: TRBV9; D gene: TRBD2; clone size: -; CDR3 protein: CASSPKGLAGGPKYF; CDR3 DNA: TGTGCCAGCAGCCCGAAAGGGTTAGCGGGGGGCCCAAAGTACTTC
J gene: TRBJ1-6; V gene: TRBV10-3; D gene: -; clone size: -; CDR3 protein: CAISRGADSPLHF; CDR3 DNA: TGTGCCATCAGCAGGGGTGCGGATTCACCCCTCCACTTT
J gene: TRBJ2-7; V gene: TRBV27; D gene: TRBD1; clone size: once; CDR3 protein: CASSFRGPRDRSYEQYF; CDR3 DNA: TGTGCCAGCAGTTTTAGGGGCCCCCGGGACAGGTCGTACGAGCAGTACTTC
J gene: TRBJ2-1; V gene: TRBV5-1; D gene: -; clone size: -; CDR3 protein: CASSLAPTGSLTDEQFF; CDR3 DNA: TGCGCCAGCAGCTTGGCCCCAACCGGGAGCCTAACTGACGAGCAGTTCTTC
J gene: TRBJ1-1; V gene: TRBV2; D gene: TRBD1; clone size: -; CDR3 protein: CASKSTPGQFVTEAFF; CDR3 DNA: TGTGCCAGCAAATCAACTCCGGGACAGTTTGTCACTGAAGCTTTCTTT
J gene: TRBJ1-1; V gene: TRBV11-3; D gene: -; clone size: -; CDR3 protein: CASSPSRQNTEAFF; CDR3 DNA: TGTGCCAGCAGCCCTAGCCGACAAAACACTGAAGCTTTCTTT
J gene: TRBJ2-4; V gene: TRBV10-3; D gene: -; clone size: -; CDR3 protein: CAISESQVGIQYF; CDR3 DNA: TGTGCCATCAGTGAGTCCCAGGTTGGCATTCAGTACTTC
J gene: TRBJ2-3; V gene: TRBV18; D gene: -; clone size: -; CDR3 protein: CASSPLLASSDTQYF; CDR3 DNA: TGTGCCAGCTCACCGCTGCTGGCTAGCTCAGATACGCAGTATTTT
J gene: TRBJ1-5; V gene: TRBV5-6; D gene: TRBD1; clone size: -; CDR3 protein: CASSPGQGRAQPQHF; CDR3 DNA: TGTGCCAGCAGCCCTGGACAGGGGCGGGCTCAGCCCCAGCATTTT
J gene: TRBJ2-5; V gene: TRBV20-1; D gene: TRBD1; clone size: -; CDR3 protein: CSASWQGDQETQYF; CDR3 DNA: TGCAGTGCTAGTTGGCAGGGGGATCAAGAGACCCAGTACTTC
J gene: TRBJ2-1; V gene: TRBV6-1; D gene: -; clone size: -; CDR3 protein: CASSERASGSNEQFF; CDR3 DNA: TGTGCCAGCAGTGAACGCGCTAGTGGTTCGAATGAGCAGTTCTTC
J gene: TRBJ1-2; V gene: TRBV5-4; D gene: -; clone size: -; CDR3 protein: CASSLTLGGGYTF; CDR3 DNA: TGTGCCAGCAGCTTGACTCTGGGAGGTGGCTACACCTTC